The rows below give T cell receptor beta chains drawn from one sample of a study of breast tumors, draining lymph nodes, adjacent tissues. TCRdb called the multiplex PCR reads again in MiXCR, with one record for every CDR3 protein. The top ten hold around 1.5% of the sample, which has about 230,000 distinct CDR3 sequences, about a third seen once. Sequencing was performed on axillary lymph node tissue. These receptors were collected from a female donor with breast cancer. Some clones in this sample may be carry-over from other donors' samples. The CDR3 runs from the conserved cysteine through the conserved F or W. The order of the fields is D gene, J gene, V gene, clone size, CDR3 protein, CDR3 DNA. D genes are given only for firm matches. Expanded clones get a size class; other rows say once, few or many, or leave the size out.

d_gene: .
j_gene: TRBJ2-7
v_gene: TRBV19
abundance: many
CDR3aa: CATSTTGNSYEQYF
CDR3nt: TGTGCCACCTCTACGACGGGTAACTCTTACGAGCAGTACTTC

d_gene: .
j_gene: TRBJ1-4
v_gene: TRBV14
abundance: .
CDR3aa: CASSHARGWSEKLFF
CDR3nt: TGTGCCAGCAGCCACGCGAGAGGGTGGAGTGAAAAACTGTTTTTT

d_gene: .
j_gene: TRBJ2-5
v_gene: TRBV20-1
abundance: many
CDR3aa: CSAKRGETQYF
CDR3nt: TGCAGTGCTAAAAGGGGGGAGACCCAGTACTTC

d_gene: .
j_gene: TRBJ1-5
v_gene: TRBV20-1
abundance: .
CDR3aa: CSARDSTRFGTQHF
CDR3nt: TGCAGTGCTAGAGACAGCACTAGATTCGGGACCCAGCATTTT

d_gene: .
j_gene: TRBJ2-7
v_gene: TRBV7-9
abundance: many
CDR3aa: CASSYNQGYEQYF
CDR3nt: TGTGCCAGCAGTTATAACCAGGGGTACGAGCAGTACTTC

d_gene: TRBD1
j_gene: TRBJ2-6
v_gene: TRBV7-2
abundance: many
CDR3aa: CASSLRDRGPFSGANVLTF
CDR3nt: TGTGCCAGCAGCTTAAGGGACAGGGGGCCTTTCTCTGGGGCCAACGTCCTGACTTTC

d_gene: .
j_gene: TRBJ2-7
v_gene: TRBV7-3
abundance: many
CDR3aa: CASRKGSSDEQYF
CDR3nt: TGTGCCAGCAGGAAGGGGTCCAGCGACGAGCAGTACTTC

d_gene: .
j_gene: TRBJ2-7
v_gene: TRBV20-1
abundance: many
CDR3aa: CSARDASRSSYEQYF
CDR3nt: TGCAGTGCTAGAGATGCCAGCAGAAGCTCCTACGAGCAGTACTTC

d_gene: .
j_gene: TRBJ2-2
v_gene: TRBV3-1
abundance: .
CDR3aa: CASSQGGTNTGELFF
CDR3nt: TGTGCCAGCAGCCAAGGCGGGACGAACACCGGGGAGCTGTTTTTT

d_gene: .
j_gene: TRBJ2-7
v_gene: TRBV3-1
abundance: few
CDR3aa: CASSPSRYEPNSYEQYF
CDR3nt: TGTGCCAGCAGCCCCTCGAGGTATGAACCTAACTCCTACGAGCAGTACTTC

d_gene: .
j_gene: TRBJ2-2
v_gene: TRBV20-1
abundance: many
CDR3aa: CSAAHMGTGELFF
CDR3nt: TGCAGTGCCGCTCATATGGGCACCGGGGAGCTGTTTTTT

d_gene: TRBD1
j_gene: TRBJ1-5
v_gene: TRBV13
abundance: many
CDR3aa: CASSLDRGRNQPQHF
CDR3nt: TGTGCCAGCAGCTTGGACAGGGGGCGGAATCAGCCCCAGCATTTT

d_gene: .
j_gene: TRBJ2-1
v_gene: TRBV6-4
abundance: many
CDR3aa: CASSLETSYNEQFF
CDR3nt: TGTGCCAGCAGTCTCGAGACCTCCTACAATGAGCAGTTCTTC

d_gene: .
j_gene: TRBJ1-4
v_gene: TRBV7-9
abundance: .
CDR3aa: CASSYRGAATNEKLFF
CDR3nt: TGTGCCAGCAGCTACAGAGGGGCCGCAACTAATGAAAAACTGTTTTTT

d_gene: .
j_gene: TRBJ2-7
v_gene: TRBV20-1
abundance: many
CDR3aa: CSAASAFGAYEQYF
CDR3nt: TGCAGTGCTGCCAGCGCCTTCGGAGCCTACGAGCAGTACTTC

d_gene: .
j_gene: TRBJ2-7
v_gene: TRBV19
abundance: many
CDR3aa: CASSSRGTPYEQYF
CDR3nt: TGTGCCAGTAGTAGCCGGGGGACCCCCTACGAGCAGTACTTC

d_gene: .
j_gene: TRBJ1-6
v_gene: TRBV6-5
abundance: many
CDR3aa: CASSQMVGSYNSPLHF
CDR3nt: TGTGCCAGCAGCCAAATGGTGGGCTCCTATAATTCACCCCTCCACTTT

d_gene: .
j_gene: TRBJ2-7
v_gene: TRBV4-1
abundance: .
CDR3aa: CASSTRQGSGIYEQYF
CDR3nt: TGCGCCAGCAGCACACGACAGGGGAGCGGGATCTACGAGCAGTACTTC